Listed here are 6 T cell receptor beta chains from one sample, sequenced in a study of blood T cell repertoires in COVID-19. Using immunoSEQ multiplex PCR, the repertoire was profiled, and TCRdb retains in-frame clones only, with some absent. The sample has 79,000 or so clones, approximately 86% seen once. The source material was peripheral blood. All receptors derive from a human donor in a cohort sampled during active COVID-19.

This clone was found once. The chain uses TRBV2 and TRBJ2-2; tentatively, D is TRBD2 (6 bases). The V gene's germline CDR1 is SNHLY and CDR2 FYNNEI. Trimming pared 10 bases from V and 1 base from J, leaving 10 bases between. The CDR3 totals 13 residues. For the CDR3, the DNA is TGTGCCACCGGCGGGGAGAACACCGGGGAGCTGTTTTTT. This encodes CATGGENTGELFF.

This chain links TRBV5-1 with TRBJ1-2, with 9 nucleotides matching TRBD1. The CDR3 is 14 amino acids. V gave up 4 bases and J gave up 10 bases; unmatched junction bases: 11. Germline lookup yields CDR1 SGHRS and CDR2 YFSETQ. The CDR3 DNA is TGCGCCAGCAGCGGACTGGACAGGGGAGGGCCCTACACCTTC. Its translation is CASSGLDRGGPYTF.

The chain couples TRBV7-3 to TRBJ2-1, with TRBD1 matching over 7 bases. CDR1 and CDR2 (germline): SGHTA, FQGTGA. The CDR3 is 14 amino acids. V lost 5 bases and J lost 6; bases outside the gene matches: 7. The chain's CDR3 is CASSPLAGGNEQFF. CDR3 bases: TGTGCCAGCAGCCCACTCGCAGGGGGCAATGAGCAGTTCTTC.

This rearrangement joins TRBV18 to TRBJ2-2; TRBD2 matches 8 bases. Trimming removed 2 bases from V and 4 bases from J; junction bases left unmatched: 12. CDR1 is KGHSH and CDR2 is LQKENI in the germline V gene. This CDR3 is 18 amino acids long. The CDR3 bases are TGTGCCAGCTCACCAAGAACCACCGGCGGGACTAGCACCGGGGAGCTGTTTTTT. Protein sequence: CASSPRTTGGTSTGELFF.

V usage is TRBV28 and J usage is TRBJ2-5; TRBD1 might be the D (6 bases). With 2 bases removed from V and 5 bases from J, the gap between germline ends came to 21 bases. This CDR3 contains 17 residues. In germline, CDR1 is MDHEN, CDR2 SYDVKM. CDR3 residues: CASSLGLPGTTRETQYF. DNA of the CDR3: TGTGCCAGCAGTTTAGGACTCCCCGGGACAACCCGCGAGACCCAGTACTTC.

CDR3 in DNA: TGTGCCAGCACCATCACCTACAATGAGCAGTTCTTC. It is translated as CASTITYNEQFF. The chain uses TRBV27 and TRBJ2-1; no reliable D call. The V and J ends lost 7 bases and 2 bases respectively, with 6 bases between them. This CDR3 region has 12 residues. Germline V CDR1 and CDR2: MNHEY, SMNVEV (reference sequence).